What follows are 2 T cell receptor beta chains derived from one specimen sequenced in a study of blood T cell repertoires in COVID-19. The assay was immunoSEQ multiplex PCR, and TCRdb's table has in-frame clones only and misses some. The top ten clones hold roughly 4% of a sample with 350,000 to 550,000 clones, 80% to 90% of them seen once. Sequences were obtained from peripheral blood. The receptors here all came from a woman in her twenties or thirties with acute or convalescent COVID-19.

The CDR3 loop reads CASSDPPTSQETQYF. The CDR3 bases are TGTGCCAGCAGTGACCCTCCTACGTCACAAGAGACCCAGTACTTC. The chain combines TRBV6-1 with TRBJ2-5, with D unclear. The length of the CDR3 is 15 residues. V was pared by 3 bases and J by 2 bases, with 13 bases between. In germline, CDR1 is MNHNS, CDR2 SASEGT.

The rearrangement joins TRBV18 to TRBJ2-3, with 7 bases fitting TRBD2. The germline gives CDR1 KGHSH, CDR2 LQKENI. The CDR3 covers 17 residues. V dropped 2 bases and J dropped 0; count of bases not matched to a gene: 8. The CDR3 loop reads CASSPNLAVLSTDTQYF. The CDR3 DNA is TGTGCCAGCTCACCAAACCTAGCGGTCCTTAGCACAGATACGCAGTATTTT.